The rows below give T cell receptor beta chains drawn from one sample of a study of OX40 agonist ivuxolimab in advanced cancers. The protocol was immunoSEQ multiplex PCR, while the TCRdb copy is restricted to in-frame clones and leaves out a portion. The repertoire consists of 95,000 or so clones, with about 85% occurring once and the leading ten covering 3.5% to 4%. The input for sequencing was CD4+ or CD8+ T cells sorted from blood, taken in a trial of the OX40 agonist ivuxolimab. All receptors come from an adult with an advanced solid tumor such as melanoma, head and neck, liver or kidney cancer. The CDR3 runs from the conserved cysteine through the conserved F or W. The D gene is left open where the match is weak. Rows give clone size only sometimes, using once, few, many, or a class for an expanded clone.

TRBJ2-7 | TRBD1 | TRBV5-1 | few | CASSLRDRTYEQYF | TGCGCCAGCAGCTTGCGGGACAGAACCTACGAGCAGTACTTC
TRBJ2-3 | TRBD1 | TRBV11-2 | once | CASNPLTGRIHDTQYF | TGTGCCAGCAACCCCCTGACAGGGCGCATTCACGATACGCAGTATTTT
TRBJ2-4 | TRBD2 | TRBV10-3 | NA | CATSGGREGAKNIQYF | TGTGCCACCTCCGGGGGTCGGGAGGGGGCCAAAAACATTCAGTACTTC
TRBJ2-7 | TRBD2 | TRBV19 | NA | CASSIVGGSYEQYF | TGTGCCAGTAGTATAGTTGGCGGGAGCTACGAGCAGTACTTC
TRBJ2-6 | NA | TRBV7-3 | NA | CASSPSTANVLTF | TGTGCCAGCAGCCCATCCACGGCCAACGTCCTGACTTTC
TRBJ2-7 | TRBD2 | TRBV7-9 | NA | CASSFSGSHSYEQYF | TGTGCCAGCAGCTTTAGCGGGTCTCACTCCTACGAGCAGTACTTC
TRBJ2-4 | NA | TRBV7-9 | NA | CASSSGPLAKNIQYF | TGTGCCAGCAGCTCGGGGCCTCTAGCCAAAAACATTCAGTACTTC
TRBJ2-7 | NA | TRBV10-3 | once | CAISVTGIDYEQYF | TGTGCCATCAGCGTTACAGGGATAGATTACGAGCAGTACTTC
TRBJ2-5 | NA | TRBV30 | NA | CAWSPQGLSYQYF | TGTGCCTGGAGTCCTCAGGGGTTGAGTTACCAGTACTTC
TRBJ2-4 | NA | TRBV6-1 | NA | CATGQPIQYF | TGTGCCACCGGACAACCCATTCAGTACTTC